This T cell receptor (beta chain) appears in the sequencing data of a study of T-cell memory formation after mild COVID-19. The wider study: Across donors, TCR clusters were largely donor specific.

Germline-derived CDR1 and CDR2 are SNHLY and FYNNEI. The ends were cut back, 6 bases at V and 4 bases at J, with 10 bases in the middle. The CDR3 has 12 amino acids. Study findings and constraints: Some clones that responded were present in memory (sampled pre-infection), which suggests cross-reactive memory joined.

MiXCR, applied by TCRdb to the 5' RACE reads, yields one record per CDR3 protein. The sample has around 200,000 distinct CDR3 sequences, 16% seen once; the top ten hold 2% to 2.5%. About this clonotype itself: Its matching antigen is unknown.

The rearrangement links TRBV2 to TRBJ2-7; D uncertain. The TCR sequence derives from an adult woman who had mild COVID-19 (a few samples of this study predate the infection). Cell type and time point are not known. The sample was PBMCs or a T cell subset sorted from them (not recorded which). Here the CDR3 DNA reads TGTGCCAGCAGGCTAGACGGGTACGAGCAGTACTTC. Encoded protein: CASRLDGYEQYF.